The text below deals with one T cell receptor beta chain. These data come from a study of T cell responses to AZD1222 COVID-19 vaccine. CDR3 length equals 14 residues. Deletions cut 1 base from V and 6 bases from J, with 12 bases between. Looked up from germline, CDR1 is LGHNA and CDR2 is YNFKEQ. Method: immunoSEQ multiplex PCR; TCRdb's copy keeps in-frame clones and lacks some. The table includes roughly 120,000 clones, 92% detected once. Sequences were derived from peripheral blood, sampled 28 days after the second AZD1222 dose. The sequence came from an adult who received the AZD1222 COVID-19 vaccine. This sequence joins TRBV4-2 and TRBJ1-1; D possibly corresponds to TRBD1 (5 bases). The CDR3 spells CASSQVGTLAEAFF. CDR3 nucleotides: TGTGCCAGCAGCCAAGTGGGGACCTTGGCTGAAGCTTTCTTT.